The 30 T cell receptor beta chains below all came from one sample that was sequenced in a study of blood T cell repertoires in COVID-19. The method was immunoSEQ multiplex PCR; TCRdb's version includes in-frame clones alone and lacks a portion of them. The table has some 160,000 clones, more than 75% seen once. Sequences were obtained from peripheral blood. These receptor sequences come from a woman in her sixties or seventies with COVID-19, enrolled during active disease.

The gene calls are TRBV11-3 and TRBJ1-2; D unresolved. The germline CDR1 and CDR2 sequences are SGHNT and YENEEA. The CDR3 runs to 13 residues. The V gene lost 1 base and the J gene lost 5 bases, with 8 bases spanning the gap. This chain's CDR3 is CASSLVGGYGYTF. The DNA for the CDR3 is TGTGCCAGCAGCTTAGTCGGCGGGTATGGCTACACCTTC.

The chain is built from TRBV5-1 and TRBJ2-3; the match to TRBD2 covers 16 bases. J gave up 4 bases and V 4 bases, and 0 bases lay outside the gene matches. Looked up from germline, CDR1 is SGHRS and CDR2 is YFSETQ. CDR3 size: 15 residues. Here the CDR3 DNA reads TGCGCCAGCAGCGGGACTAGCGGGGGGGCAGATACGCAGTATTTT. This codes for CASSGTSGGADTQYF.

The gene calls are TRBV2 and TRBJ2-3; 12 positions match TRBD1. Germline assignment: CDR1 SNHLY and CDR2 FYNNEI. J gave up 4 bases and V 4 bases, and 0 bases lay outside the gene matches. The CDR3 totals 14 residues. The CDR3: CASSGDRGPDTQYF. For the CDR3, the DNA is TGTGCCAGCAGTGGGGACAGGGGGCCAGATACGCAGTATTTT.

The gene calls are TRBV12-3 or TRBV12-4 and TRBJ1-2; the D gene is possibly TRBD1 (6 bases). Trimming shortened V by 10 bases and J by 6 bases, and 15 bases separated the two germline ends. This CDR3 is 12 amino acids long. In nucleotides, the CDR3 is TGTGCCACCTGGGGCAGGGGAGATGGCTACACCTTC. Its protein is CATWGRGDGYTF.

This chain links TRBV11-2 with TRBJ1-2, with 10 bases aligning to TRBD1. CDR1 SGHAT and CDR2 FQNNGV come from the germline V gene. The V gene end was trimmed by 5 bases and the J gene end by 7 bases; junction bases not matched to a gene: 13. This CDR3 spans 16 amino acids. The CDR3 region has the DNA TGTGCCAGCAGCCCGGGGGTAGGGACAGGGGAAAGTGGCTACACCTTC. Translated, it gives CASSPGVGTGESGYTF.

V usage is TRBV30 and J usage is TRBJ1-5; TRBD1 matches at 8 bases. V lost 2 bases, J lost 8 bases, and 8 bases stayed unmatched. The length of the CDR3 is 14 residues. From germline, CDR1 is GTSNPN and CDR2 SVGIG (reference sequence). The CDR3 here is CAWSRTGNGEPQHF. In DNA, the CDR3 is TGTGCCTGGAGTCGGACAGGGAACGGAGAGCCCCAGCATTTT. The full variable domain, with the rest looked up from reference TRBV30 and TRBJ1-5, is SQTIHQWPATLVQPVGSPLSLECTVEGTSNPNLYWYRQAAGRGLQLLFYSVGIGQISSEVPQNLSASRPQDRQFILSSKKLLLSDSGFYLCAWSRTGNGEPQHFGDGTRLSIL.

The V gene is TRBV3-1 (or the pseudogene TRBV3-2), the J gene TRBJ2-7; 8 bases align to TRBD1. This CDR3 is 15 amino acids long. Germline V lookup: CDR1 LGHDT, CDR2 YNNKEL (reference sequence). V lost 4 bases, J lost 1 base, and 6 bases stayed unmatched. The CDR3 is CASSLSGQVSYEQYF. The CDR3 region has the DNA TGTGCCAGCAGCCTATCGGGACAGGTATCCTACGAGCAGTACTTC.

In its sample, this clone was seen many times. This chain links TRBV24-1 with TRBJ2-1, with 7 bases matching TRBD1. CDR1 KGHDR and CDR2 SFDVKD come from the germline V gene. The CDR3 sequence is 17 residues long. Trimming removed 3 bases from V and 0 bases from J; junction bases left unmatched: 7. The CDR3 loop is CATSDGARGSSYNEQFF. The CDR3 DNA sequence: TGTGCCACCAGTGATGGGGCCAGGGGGAGCTCCTACAATGAGCAGTTCTTC.

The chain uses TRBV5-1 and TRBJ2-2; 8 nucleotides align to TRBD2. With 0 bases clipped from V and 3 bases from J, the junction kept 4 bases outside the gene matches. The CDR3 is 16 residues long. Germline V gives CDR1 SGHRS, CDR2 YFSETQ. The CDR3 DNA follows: TGCGCCAGCAGCTTGGCCTCGGGACTAGACACCGGGGAGCTGTTTTTT. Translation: CASSLASGLDTGELFF. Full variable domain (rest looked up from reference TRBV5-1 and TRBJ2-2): KAGVTQTPRYLIKTRGQQVTLSCSPISGHRSVSWYQQTPGQGLQFLFEYFSETQRNKGNFPGRFSGRQFSNSRSEMNVSTLELGDSALYLCASSLASGLDTGELFFGEGSRLTVL.

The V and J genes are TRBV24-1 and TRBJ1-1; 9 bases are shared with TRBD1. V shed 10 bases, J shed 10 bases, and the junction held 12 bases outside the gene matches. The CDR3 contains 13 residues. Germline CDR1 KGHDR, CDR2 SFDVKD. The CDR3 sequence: CATYDNRGLRAFF. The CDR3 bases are TGTGCCACTTACGACAACAGGGGGCTAAGAGCTTTCTTT.

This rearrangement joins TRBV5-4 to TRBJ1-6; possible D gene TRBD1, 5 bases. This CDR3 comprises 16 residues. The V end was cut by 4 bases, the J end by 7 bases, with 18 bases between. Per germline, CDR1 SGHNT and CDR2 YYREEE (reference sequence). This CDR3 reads CASSTPGLGDNSPLHF. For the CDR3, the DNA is TGTGCCAGCAGCACGCCGGGACTGGGGGACAATTCACCCCTCCACTTT.

The CDR3 sequence is CASSLPSGGDPQETQYF. The CDR3 nucleotides read TGTGCCAGCAGCTTGCCCTCGGGGGGGGACCCCCAAGAGACCCAGTACTTC. The chain combines TRBV5-4 with TRBJ2-5; TRBD2 matches at 8 bases. The V gene's germline CDR1 is SGHNT and CDR2 YYREEE (reference sequence). Unmatched junction bases numbered 9, after V lost 1 base and J lost 1 base. The length of the CDR3 is 17 residues.

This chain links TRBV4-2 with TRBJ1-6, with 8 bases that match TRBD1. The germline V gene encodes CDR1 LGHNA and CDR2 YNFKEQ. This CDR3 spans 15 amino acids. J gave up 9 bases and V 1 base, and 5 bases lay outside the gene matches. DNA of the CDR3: TGTGCCAGCAGCCAAGTCAGGGGGCAAGGTTCACCCCTCCACTTT. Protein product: CASSQVRGQGSPLHF.

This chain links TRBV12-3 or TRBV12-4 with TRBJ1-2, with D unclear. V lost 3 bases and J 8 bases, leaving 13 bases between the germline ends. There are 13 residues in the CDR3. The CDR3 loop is CASSFSVAVGYTF. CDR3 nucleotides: TGTGCCAGCAGTTTCTCAGTGGCAGTAGGCTACACCTTC.

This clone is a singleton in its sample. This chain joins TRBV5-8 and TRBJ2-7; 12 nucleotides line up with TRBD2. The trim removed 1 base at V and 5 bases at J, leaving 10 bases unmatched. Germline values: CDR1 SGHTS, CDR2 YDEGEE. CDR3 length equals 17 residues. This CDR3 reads CASSLWASGGATHEQYF. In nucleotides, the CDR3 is TGTGCCAGCAGCTTGTGGGCTAGCGGGGGGGCGACCCACGAGCAGTACTTC.

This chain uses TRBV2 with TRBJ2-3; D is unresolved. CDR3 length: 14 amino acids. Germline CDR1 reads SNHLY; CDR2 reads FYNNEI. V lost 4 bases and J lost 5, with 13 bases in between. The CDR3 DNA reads TGTGCCAGCAGTGGGTTCCACTTTGAAGATACGCAGTATTTT. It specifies CASSGFHFEDTQYF.

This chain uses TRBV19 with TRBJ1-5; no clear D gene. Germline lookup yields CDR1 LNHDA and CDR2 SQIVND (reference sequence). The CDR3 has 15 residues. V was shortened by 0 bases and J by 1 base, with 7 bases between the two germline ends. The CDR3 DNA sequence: TGTGCCAGTAGTATAGAGGGCAGGAGCAATCAGCCCCAGCATTTT. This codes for CASSIEGRSNQPQHF.

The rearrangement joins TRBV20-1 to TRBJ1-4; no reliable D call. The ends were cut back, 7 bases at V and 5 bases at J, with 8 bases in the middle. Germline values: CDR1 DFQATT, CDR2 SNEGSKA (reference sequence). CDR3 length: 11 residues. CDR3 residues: CSVGRNEKLFF. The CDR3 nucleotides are TGCAGTGTGGGGAGAAATGAAAAACTGTTTTTT.

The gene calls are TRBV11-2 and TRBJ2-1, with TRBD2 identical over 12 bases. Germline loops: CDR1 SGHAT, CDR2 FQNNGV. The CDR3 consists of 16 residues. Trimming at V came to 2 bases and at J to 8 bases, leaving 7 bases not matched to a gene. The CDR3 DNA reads TGTGCCAGCAGCTTAAGCCTAGCGGGGGGGAGGGATGAGCAGTTCTTC. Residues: CASSLSLAGGRDEQFF.

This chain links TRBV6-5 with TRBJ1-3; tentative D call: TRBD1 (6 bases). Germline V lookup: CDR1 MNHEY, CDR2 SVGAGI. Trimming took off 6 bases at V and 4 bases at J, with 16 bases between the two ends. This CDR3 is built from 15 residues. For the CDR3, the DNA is TGTGCCAGCAGCAAGAGGGGGGGAAGAGGAAACACCATATATTTT. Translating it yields CASSKRGGRGNTIYF.

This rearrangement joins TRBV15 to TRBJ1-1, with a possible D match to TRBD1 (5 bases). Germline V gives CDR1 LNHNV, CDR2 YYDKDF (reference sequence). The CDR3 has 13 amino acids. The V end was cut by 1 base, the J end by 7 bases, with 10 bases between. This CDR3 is CATSRVLGDEAFF. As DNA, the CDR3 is TGTGCCACCAGCAGAGTTCTAGGGGATGAAGCTTTCTTT.

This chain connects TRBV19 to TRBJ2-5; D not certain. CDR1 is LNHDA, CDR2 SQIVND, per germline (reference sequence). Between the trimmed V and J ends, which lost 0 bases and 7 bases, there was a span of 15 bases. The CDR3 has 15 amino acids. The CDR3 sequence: CASSIEMTGPGTQYF. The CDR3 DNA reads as TGTGCCAGTAGTATAGAGATGACCGGTCCGGGGACCCAGTACTTC.

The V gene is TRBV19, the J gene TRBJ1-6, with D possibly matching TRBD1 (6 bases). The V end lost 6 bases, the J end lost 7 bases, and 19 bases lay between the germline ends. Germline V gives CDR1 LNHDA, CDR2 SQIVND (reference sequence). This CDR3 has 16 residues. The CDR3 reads CASSLRTEWLNSPLHF. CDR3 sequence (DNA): TGTGCCAGTAGCCTTAGGACAGAATGGTTGAATTCACCCCTCCACTTT.

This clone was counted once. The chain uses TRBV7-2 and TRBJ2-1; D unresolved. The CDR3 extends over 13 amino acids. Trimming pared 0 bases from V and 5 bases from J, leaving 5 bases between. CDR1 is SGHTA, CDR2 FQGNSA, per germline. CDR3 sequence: CASSLARHNEQFF. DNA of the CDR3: TGTGCCAGCAGCTTAGCGCGCCACAATGAGCAGTTCTTC.

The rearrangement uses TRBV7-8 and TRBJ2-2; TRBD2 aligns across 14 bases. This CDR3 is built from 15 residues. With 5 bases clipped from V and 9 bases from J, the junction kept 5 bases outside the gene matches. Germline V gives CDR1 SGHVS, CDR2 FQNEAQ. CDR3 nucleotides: TGTGCCAGCAGCGGGACTAGCGGGGGATCCAGGGAGCTGTTTTTT. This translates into CASSGTSGGSRELFF.

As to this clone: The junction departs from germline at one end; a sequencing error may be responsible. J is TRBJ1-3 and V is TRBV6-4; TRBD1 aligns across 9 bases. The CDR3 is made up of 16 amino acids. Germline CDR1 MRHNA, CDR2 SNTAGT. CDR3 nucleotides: TGTGCCAGCAGTCGTGACAGGGGGACGGGTGGAAGCACCATATATTTT. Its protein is CASSRDRGTGGSTIYF.

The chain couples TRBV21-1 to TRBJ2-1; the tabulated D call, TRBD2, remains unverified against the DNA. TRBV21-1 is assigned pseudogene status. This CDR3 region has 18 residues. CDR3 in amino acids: CASSKKCWLAGGPNEQFF. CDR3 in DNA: TGTGCCAGCAGCAAAAAATGTTGGCTAGCGGGGGGGCCGAATGAGCAGTTCTTC.

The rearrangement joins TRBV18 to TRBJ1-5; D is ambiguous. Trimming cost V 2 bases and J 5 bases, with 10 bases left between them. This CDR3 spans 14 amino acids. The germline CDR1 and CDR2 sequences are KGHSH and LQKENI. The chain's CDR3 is CASSPEVKDQPQHF. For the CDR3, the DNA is TGTGCCAGCTCACCAGAGGTAAAGGATCAGCCCCAGCATTTT.

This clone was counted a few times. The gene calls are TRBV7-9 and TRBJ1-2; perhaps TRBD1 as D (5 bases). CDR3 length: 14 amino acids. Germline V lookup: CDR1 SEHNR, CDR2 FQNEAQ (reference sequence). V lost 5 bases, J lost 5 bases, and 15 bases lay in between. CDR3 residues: CASSAQGHPYGYTF. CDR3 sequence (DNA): TGTGCCAGCAGCGCACAAGGACACCCTTATGGCTACACCTTC.

The CDR3 region has the DNA TGTGCCAGCAGTAGGGGACAGAGCAATCAGCCCCAGCATTTT. Translating it yields CASSRGQSNQPQHF. V usage is TRBV6-5 and J usage is TRBJ1-5; 7 nucleotides line up with TRBD1. The V gene's germline CDR1 is MNHEY and CDR2 SVGAGI. The ends lost 5 bases at V and 1 base at J; junction bases unmatched: 2. CDR3 length: 14 residues.